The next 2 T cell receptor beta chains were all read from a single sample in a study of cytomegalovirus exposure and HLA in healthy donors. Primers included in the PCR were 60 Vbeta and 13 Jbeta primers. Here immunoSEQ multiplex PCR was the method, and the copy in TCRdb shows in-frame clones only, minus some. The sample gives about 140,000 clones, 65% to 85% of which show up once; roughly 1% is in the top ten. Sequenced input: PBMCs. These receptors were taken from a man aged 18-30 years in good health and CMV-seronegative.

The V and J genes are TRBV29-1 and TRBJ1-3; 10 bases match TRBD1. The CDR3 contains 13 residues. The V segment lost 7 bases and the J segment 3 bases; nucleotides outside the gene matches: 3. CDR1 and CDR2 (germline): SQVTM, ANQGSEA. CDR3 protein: CSAGQGYGNTIYF. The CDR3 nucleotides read TGCAGCGCGGGACAGGGGTATGGAAACACCATATATTTT.

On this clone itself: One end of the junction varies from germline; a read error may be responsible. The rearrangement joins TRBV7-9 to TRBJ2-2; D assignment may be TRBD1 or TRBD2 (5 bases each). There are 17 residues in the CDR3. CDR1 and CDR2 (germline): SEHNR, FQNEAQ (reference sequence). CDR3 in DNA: TGTTCCAGCAGCGGATTTTTGACAGCATCGAACACCGGGGAGCTGTTTTTT. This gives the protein CSSSGFLTASNTGELFF.